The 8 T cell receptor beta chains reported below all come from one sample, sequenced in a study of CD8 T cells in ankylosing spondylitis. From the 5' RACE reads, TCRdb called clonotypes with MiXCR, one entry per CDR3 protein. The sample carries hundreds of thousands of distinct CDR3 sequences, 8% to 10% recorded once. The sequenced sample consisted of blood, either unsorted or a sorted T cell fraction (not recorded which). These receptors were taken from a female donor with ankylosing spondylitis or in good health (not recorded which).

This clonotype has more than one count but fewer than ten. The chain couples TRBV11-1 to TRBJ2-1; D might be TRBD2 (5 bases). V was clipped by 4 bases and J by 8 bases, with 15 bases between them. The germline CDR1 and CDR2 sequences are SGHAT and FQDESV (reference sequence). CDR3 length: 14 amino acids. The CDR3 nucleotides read TGTGCCAGCAGCTCCGGACTGGTAGGCGATGAGCAGTTCTTC. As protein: CASSSGLVGDEQFF.

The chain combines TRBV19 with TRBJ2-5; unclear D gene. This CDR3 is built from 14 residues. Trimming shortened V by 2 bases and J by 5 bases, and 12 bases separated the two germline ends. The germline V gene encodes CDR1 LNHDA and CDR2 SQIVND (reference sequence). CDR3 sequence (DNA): TGTGCCAGTAGTATAAACATCAGAACGGAGACCCAGTACTTC. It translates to CASSINIRTETQYF.

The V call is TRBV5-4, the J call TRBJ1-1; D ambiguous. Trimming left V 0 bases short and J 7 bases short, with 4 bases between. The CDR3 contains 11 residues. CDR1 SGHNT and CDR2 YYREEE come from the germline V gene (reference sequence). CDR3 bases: TGTGCCAGCAGCTTGGCGGATGAAGCTTTCTTT. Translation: CASSLADEAFF.

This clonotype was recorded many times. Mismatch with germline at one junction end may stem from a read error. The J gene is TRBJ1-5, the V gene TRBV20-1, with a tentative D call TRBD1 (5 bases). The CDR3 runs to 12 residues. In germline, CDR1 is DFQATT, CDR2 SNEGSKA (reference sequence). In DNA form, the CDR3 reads TGCAGTACTAGAGGAGGGGACCAGCCCCAGCATTTT. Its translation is CSTRGGDQPQHF.

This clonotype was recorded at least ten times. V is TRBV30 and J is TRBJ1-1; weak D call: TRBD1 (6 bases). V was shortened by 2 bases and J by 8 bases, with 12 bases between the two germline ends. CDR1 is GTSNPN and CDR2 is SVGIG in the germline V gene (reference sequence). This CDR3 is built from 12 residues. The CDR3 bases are TGTGCCTGGAGTCCCGGACAGACAGAAGCTTTCTTT. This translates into CAWSPGQTEAFF. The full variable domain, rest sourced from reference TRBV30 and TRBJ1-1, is SQTIHQWPATLVQPVGSPLSLECTVEGTSNPNLYWYRQAAGRGLQLLFYSVGIGQISSEVPQNLSASRPQDRQFILSSKKLLLSDSGFYLCAWSPGQTEAFFGQGTRLTVV.

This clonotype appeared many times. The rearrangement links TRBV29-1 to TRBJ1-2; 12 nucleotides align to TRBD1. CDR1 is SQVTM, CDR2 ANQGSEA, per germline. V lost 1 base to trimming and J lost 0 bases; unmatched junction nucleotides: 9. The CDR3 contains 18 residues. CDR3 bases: TGCAGCGTTGAAGCCCGTGGGACAGGGGGCAAAGCTAACTATGGCTACACCTTC. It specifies CSVEARGTGGKANYGYTF.

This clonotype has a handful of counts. The CDR3 protein is CASSLSGVMTDTQYF. The CDR3 DNA sequence: TGTGCCAGCAGCTTATCGGGAGTGATGACAGATACGCAGTATTTT. The chain recombines TRBV7-2 with TRBJ2-3, with D possibly TRBD2 on 6 matching bases. The CDR3 extends over 15 amino acids. Trimming took off 2 bases at V and 3 bases at J, with 12 bases between the two ends. Germline-derived CDR1 and CDR2 are SGHTA and FQGNSA.

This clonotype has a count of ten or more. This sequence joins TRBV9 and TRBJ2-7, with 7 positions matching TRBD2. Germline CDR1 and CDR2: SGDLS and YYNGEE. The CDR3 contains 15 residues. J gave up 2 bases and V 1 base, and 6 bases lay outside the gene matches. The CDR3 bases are TGTGCCAGCAGCGTATTGCTAGCGGAGACCTACGAGCAGTACTTC. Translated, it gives CASSVLLAETYEQYF.